The T cell receptor beta chain under discussion was sequenced for a study of blood T cell repertoires in COVID-19. Study-level background: PBMCs, B-cell-depleted T cells, or T cells were the source of the cDNA or gDNA that made up the material.

Germline V gene lookup returns CDR1 MRHNA and CDR2 SNTAGT. V shed 6 bases and J shed 1 base, with 12 bases lying between them. The CDR3 is made up of 14 amino acids. Participants spanned ages about 18 to 90 years and resided in 20 to 30 US areas. Authors' processing steps: The assay estimated nucleated cells by amplifying reference gene primers. Profiling relied on immunoSEQ multiplex PCR, and the TCRdb table lists in-frame clones only, not all of them. The DNA gave D and trimming, while V, J and clone size come from that table. The sample consists of approximately 220,000 clones, around 82% of them appearing once.

The sequence was obtained from a woman in her thirties or forties with acute COVID-19. Input material: PBMCs or T cells enriched from blood (not recorded which). The V call is TRBV6-4, the J call TRBJ1-1; D is undetermined. CDR3: CASSADTENTEAFF. Here the CDR3 DNA reads TGTGCCAGCAGCGCCGACACCGAGAACACTGAAGCTTTCTTT.